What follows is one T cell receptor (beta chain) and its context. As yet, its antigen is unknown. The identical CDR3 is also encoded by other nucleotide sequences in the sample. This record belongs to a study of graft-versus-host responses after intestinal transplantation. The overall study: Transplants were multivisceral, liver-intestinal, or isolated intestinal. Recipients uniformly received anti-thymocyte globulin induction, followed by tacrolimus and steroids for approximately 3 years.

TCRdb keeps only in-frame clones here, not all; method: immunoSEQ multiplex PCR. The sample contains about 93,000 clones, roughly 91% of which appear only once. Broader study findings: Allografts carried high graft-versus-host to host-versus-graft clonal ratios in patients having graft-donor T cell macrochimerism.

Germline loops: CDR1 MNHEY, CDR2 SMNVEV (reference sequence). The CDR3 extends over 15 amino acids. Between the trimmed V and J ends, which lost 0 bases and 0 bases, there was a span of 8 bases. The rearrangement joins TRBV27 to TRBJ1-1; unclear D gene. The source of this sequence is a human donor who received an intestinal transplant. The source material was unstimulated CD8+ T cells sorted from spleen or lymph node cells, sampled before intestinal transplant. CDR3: CASSLSGGMNTEAFF. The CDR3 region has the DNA TGTGCCAGCAGTTTATCTGGAGGTATGAACACTGAAGCTTTCTTT.